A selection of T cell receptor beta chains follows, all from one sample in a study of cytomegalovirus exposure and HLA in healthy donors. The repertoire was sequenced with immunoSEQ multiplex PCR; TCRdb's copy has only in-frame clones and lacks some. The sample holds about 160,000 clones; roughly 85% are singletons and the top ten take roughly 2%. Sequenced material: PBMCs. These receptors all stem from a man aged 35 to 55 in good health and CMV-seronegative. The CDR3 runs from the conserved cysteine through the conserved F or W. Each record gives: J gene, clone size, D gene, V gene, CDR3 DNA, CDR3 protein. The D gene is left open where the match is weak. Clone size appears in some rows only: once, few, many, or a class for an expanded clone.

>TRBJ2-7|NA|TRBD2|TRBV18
TGTGCCAGCTCCCCCGGCTGGCGGGAGGGGTACGAGCAGTACTTC
CASSPGWREGYEQYF
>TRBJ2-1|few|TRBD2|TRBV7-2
TGTGCCAGCAGCCCAGGACTAGCGGGACGGGATGAGCAGTTCTTC
CASSPGLAGRDEQFF
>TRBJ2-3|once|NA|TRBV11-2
TGTGCCAGCAGCTTAGGGTACAGGGTAGACACAGATACGCAGTATTTT
CASSLGYRVDTDTQYF
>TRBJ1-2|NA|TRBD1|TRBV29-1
TGCAGCGTGGGGGACAGCTCGTATCCTGGCTACACCTTC
CSVGDSSYPGYTF
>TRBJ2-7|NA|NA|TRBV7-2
TGTGCCAGCAGCTTAGGAGCATCTAACCCATACGAGCAGTACTTC
CASSLGASNPYEQYF
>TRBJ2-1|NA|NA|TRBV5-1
TGCGCCAGCAGCTTGACTACCGGGAACTCCTACAATGAGCAGTTCTTC
CASSLTTGNSYNEQFF
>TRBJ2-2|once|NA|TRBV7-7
TGTGCTAGCAGCTTAGTCCACGGCGGGCCGAACACCGGGGAGCTGTTTTTT
CASSLVHGGPNTGELFF
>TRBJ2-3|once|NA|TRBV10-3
TGTGCCATCAGGGGGGACCGAACGGGAGCTCGAGATACGCAGTATTTT
CAIRGDRTGARDTQYF
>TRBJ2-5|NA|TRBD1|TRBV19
TGTGCCAGTAGTACGACAGGGACGTCGGAGACCCAGTACTTC
CASSTTGTSETQYF
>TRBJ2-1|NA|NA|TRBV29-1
TGCAGCGTTGAAGCGACTAGTAACCGGTACAATGAGCAGTTCTTC
CSVEATSNRYNEQFF
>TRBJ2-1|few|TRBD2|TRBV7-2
TGTGCCAGCAGCTTAGAACTAGCGGCCCACAATGAGCAGTTCTTC
CASSLELAAHNEQFF
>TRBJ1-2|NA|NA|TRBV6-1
TGTGCCAGCAGTGATGCCGCCAGGGGTTATGGCTACACCTTC
CASSDAARGYGYTF
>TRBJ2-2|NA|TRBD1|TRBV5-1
TGCGCCAGCAGCCCTACCCCCGGGACAGGGAACACCGGGGAGCTGTTTTTT
CASSPTPGTGNTGELFF
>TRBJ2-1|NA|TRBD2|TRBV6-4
TGTGCCAGCGCCCGGGGGGGTGCAGCCTACAATGAGCAGTTCTTC
CASARGGAAYNEQFF
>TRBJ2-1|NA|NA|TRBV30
TGTGCCTATTGTGGCTGGGGGCTAAATGAGCAGTTCTTC
CAYCGWGLNEQFF